This TCR beta chain appears in the sequencing data of a study of cytomegalovirus exposure and HLA in healthy donors. The study, taken as a whole, reports: Altogether, about 160 TCR beta chains were recorded as cytomegalovirus-associated.

Comment on this clone: As yet, its antigen is unknown.

This CDR3 is built from 12 residues. Germline CDR1 reads MDHEN; CDR2 reads SYDVKM. Trimming shortened V by 4 bases and J by 5 bases, and 8 bases separated the two germline ends. The repertoire was sequenced with immunoSEQ multiplex PCR; TCRdb's copy has only in-frame clones and lacks some. The sample holds some 130,000 clones; approximately 80% are singletons and the top ten take just under 30%. This clonotype was sampled from a man aged 25-45 years in good health and CMV-seropositive. This rearrangement joins TRBV28 to TRBJ1-1; weak D call: TRBD1 (5 bases). Sequencing input: PBMCs. This CDR3 is CASSSGRTEAFF. Written as DNA, the CDR3 is TGTGCCAGCAGTTCAGGGAGGACTGAAGCTTTCTTT.